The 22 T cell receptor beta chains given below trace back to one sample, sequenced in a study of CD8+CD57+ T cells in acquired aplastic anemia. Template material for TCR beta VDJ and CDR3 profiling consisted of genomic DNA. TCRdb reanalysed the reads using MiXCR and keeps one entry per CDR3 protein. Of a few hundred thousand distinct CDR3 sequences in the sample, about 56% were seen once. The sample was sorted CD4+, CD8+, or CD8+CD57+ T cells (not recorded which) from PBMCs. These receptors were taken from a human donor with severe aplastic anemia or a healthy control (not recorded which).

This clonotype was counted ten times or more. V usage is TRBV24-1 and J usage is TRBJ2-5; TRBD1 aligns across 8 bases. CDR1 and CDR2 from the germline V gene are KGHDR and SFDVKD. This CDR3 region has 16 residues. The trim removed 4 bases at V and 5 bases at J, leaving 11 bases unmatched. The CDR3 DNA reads TGTGCCACCAGTGACCCAGGGACAGGAGGTTTGGAGACCCAGTACTTC. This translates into CATSDPGTGGLETQYF.

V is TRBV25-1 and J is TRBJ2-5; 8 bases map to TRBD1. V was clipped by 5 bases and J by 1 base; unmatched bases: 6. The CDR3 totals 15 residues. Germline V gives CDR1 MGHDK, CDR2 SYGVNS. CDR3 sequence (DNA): TGTGCCAGCAGTAGTACTACAGGGGGCCAAGAGACCCAGTACTTC. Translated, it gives CASSSTTGGQETQYF.

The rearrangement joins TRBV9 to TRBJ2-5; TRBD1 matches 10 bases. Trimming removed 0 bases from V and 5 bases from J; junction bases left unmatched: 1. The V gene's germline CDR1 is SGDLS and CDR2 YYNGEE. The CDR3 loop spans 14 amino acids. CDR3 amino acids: CASSVGDRGETQYF. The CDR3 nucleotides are TGTGCCAGCAGCGTAGGGGACAGGGGTGAGACCCAGTACTTC.

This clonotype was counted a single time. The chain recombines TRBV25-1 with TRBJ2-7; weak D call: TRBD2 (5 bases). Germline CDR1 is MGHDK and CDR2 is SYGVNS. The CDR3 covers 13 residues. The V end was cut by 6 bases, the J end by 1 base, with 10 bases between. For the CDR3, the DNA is TGTGCCAGCAGACTCAGCGGTTCCTACGAGCAGTACTTC. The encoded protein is CASRLSGSYEQYF.

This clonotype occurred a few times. In DNA, the CDR3 is TGTGCCAGCAGGGAGGGGCTCCCCTACGAGCAGTACTTC. Translation gives CASREGLPYEQYF. This sequence joins TRBV2 and TRBJ2-7, with D tentatively TRBD2 (6 bases). Germline values: CDR1 SNHLY, CDR2 FYNNEI. V was clipped by 6 bases and J by 2 bases, with 11 bases between them. The CDR3 is 13 amino acids. Full variable domain (outside the CDR3, taken from reference TRBV2 and TRBJ2-7): EPEVTQTPSHQVTQMGQEVILRCVPISNHLYFYWYRQILGQKVEFLVSFYNNEISEKSEIFDDQFSVERPDGSNFTLKIRSTKLEDSAMYFCASREGLPYEQYFGPGTRLTVT.

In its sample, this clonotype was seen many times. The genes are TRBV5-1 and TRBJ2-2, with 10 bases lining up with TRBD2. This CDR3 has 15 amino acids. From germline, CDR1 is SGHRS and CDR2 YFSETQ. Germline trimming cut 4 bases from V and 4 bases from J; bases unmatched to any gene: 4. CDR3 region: CASSPSGGATGELFF. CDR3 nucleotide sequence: TGCGCCAGCAGCCCGAGCGGGGGGGCCACCGGGGAGCTGTTTTTT.

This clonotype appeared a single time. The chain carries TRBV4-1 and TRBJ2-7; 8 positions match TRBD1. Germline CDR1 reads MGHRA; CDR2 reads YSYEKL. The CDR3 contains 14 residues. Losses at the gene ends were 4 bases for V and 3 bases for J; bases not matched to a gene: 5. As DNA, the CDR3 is TGCGCCAGCAGCCCTTCGGACAGGGTCTACGAGCAGTACTTC. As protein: CASSPSDRVYEQYF.

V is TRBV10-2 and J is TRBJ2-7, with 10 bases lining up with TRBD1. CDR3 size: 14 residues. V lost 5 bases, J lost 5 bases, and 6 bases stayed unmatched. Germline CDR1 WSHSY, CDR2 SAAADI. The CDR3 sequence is CASSPGQGIDEQYF. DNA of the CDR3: TGCGCCAGCAGTCCGGGACAGGGGATCGACGAGCAGTACTTC.

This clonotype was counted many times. CDR3 bases: TGTGCCAGCAGCTACACCGGGACAGGAAAGCTCTCTGGAAACACCATATATTTT. Its translation: CASSYTGTGKLSGNTIYF. V and J are TRBV7-8 and TRBJ1-3; TRBD1 matches at 8 bases. The CDR3 length is 18 residues. J gave up 0 bases and V 4 bases, and 11 bases lay outside the gene matches. Germline V gene sequence: CDR1 SGHVS, CDR2 FQNEAQ.

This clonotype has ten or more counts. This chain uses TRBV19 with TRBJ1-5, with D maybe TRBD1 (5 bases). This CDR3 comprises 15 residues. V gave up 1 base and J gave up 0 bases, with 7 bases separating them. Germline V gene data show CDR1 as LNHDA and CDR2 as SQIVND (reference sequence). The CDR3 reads CASSIGQSSNQPQHF. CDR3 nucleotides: TGTGCCAGTAGTATAGGACAGAGTAGCAATCAGCCCCAGCATTTT.

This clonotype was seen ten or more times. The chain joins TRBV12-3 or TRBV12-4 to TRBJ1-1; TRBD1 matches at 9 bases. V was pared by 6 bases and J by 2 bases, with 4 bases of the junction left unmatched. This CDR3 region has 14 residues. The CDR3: CASRQGASNTEAFF. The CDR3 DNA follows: TGTGCCAGCAGACAGGGGGCATCAAACACTGAAGCTTTCTTT.

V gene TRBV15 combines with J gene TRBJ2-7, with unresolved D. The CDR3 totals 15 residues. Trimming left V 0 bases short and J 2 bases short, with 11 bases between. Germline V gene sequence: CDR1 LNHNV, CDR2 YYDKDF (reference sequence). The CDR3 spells CATSRDTTVTYEQYF. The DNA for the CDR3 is TGTGCCACCAGCAGAGATACCACCGTCACCTACGAGCAGTACTTC.

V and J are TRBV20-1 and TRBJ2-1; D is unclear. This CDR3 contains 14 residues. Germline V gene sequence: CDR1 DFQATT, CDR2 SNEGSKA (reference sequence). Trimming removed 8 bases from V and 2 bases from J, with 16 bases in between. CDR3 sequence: CSLSPRPTYNEQFF. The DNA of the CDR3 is TGCAGTCTAAGCCCCCGCCCTACCTACAATGAGCAGTTCTTC.

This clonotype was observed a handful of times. The CDR3 loop is CSARGQGTDTQYF. The CDR3 bases are TGCAGTGCTAGGGGACAGGGCACAGATACGCAGTATTTT. The V call is TRBV20-1, the J call TRBJ2-3; TRBD1 matches 8 bases. V lost 3 bases, J lost 1 base, and 0 bases stayed unmatched. Germline assignment: CDR1 DFQATT and CDR2 SNEGSKA (reference sequence). This CDR3 has 13 amino acids.

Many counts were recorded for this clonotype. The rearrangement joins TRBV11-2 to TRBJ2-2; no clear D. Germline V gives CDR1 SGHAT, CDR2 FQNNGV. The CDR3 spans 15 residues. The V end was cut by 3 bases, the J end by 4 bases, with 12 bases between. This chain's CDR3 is CASSFLVGGTGELFF. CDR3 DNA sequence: TGTGCCAGCAGCTTTTTAGTTGGCGGCACCGGGGAGCTGTTTTTT.

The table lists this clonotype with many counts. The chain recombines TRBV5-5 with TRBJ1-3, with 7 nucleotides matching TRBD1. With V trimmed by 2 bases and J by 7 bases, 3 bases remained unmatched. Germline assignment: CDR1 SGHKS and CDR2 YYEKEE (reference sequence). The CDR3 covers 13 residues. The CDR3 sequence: CASSLLQGNTIYF. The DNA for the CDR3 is TGTGCCAGCAGCTTACTACAGGGGAACACCATATATTTT.

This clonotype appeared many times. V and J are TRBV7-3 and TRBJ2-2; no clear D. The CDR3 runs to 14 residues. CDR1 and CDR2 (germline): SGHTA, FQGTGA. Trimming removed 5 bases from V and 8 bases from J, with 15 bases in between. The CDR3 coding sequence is TGTGCCAGCAGCCCCTGGCTGGGTCCGGGGGAGCTGTTTTTT. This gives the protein CASSPWLGPGELFF.

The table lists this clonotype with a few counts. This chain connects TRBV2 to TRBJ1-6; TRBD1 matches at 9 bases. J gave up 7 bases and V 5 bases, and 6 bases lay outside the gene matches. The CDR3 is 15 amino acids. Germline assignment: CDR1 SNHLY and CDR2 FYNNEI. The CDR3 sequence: CASSWRGQGNSPLHF. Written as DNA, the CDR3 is TGTGCCAGCAGTTGGCGGGGACAGGGAAATTCACCCCTCCACTTT.

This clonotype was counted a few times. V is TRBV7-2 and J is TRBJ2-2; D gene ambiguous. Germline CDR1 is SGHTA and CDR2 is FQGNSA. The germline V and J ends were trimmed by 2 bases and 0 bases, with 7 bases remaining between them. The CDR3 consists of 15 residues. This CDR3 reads CASSLLSTNTGELFF. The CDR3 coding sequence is TGTGCCAGCAGCTTACTGTCCACGAACACCGGGGAGCTGTTTTTT.

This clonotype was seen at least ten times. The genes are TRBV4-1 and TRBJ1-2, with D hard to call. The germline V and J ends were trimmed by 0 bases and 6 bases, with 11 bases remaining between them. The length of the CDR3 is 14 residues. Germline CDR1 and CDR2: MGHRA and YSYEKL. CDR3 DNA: TGCGCCAGCAGCCAAGATCGGGGAAGGAATGGCTACACCTTC. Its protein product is CASSQDRGRNGYTF.

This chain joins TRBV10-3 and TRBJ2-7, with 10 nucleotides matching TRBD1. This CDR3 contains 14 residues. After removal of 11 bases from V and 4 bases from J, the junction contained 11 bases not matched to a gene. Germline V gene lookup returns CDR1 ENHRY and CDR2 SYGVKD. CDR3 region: CASQGTGVLYEQYF. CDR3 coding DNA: TGTGCCTCCCAGGGGACAGGGGTCCTGTACGAGCAGTACTTC.

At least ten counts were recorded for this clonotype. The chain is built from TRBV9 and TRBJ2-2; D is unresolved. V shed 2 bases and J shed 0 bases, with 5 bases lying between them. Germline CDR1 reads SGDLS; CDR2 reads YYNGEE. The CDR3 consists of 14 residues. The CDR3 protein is CASSVEPNTGELFF. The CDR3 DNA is TGTGCCAGCAGCGTCGAACCGAACACCGGGGAGCTGTTTTTT. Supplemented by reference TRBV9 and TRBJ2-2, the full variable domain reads DSGVTQTPKHLITATGQRVTLRCSPRSGDLSVYWYQQSLDQGLQFLIQYYNGEERAKGNILERFSAQQFPDLHSELNLSSLELGDSALYFCASSVEPNTGELFFGEGSRLTVL.